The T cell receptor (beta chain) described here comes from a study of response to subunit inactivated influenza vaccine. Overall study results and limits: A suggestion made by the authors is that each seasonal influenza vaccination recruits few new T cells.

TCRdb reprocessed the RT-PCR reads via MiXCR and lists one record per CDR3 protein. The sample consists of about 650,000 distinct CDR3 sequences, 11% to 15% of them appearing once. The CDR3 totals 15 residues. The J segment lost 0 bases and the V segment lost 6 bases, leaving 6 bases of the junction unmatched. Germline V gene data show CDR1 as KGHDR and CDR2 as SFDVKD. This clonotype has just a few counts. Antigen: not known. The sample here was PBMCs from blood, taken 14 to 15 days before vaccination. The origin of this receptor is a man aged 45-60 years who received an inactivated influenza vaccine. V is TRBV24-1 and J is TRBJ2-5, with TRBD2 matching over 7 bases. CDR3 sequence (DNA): TGTGCCACCAGTAAGGGTCGGGGGGACCAAGAGACCCAGTACTTC. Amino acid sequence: CATSKGRGDQETQYF.